This TCR beta chain was identified during a study of blood T cells in healthy people across ages. This clonotype was picked up many times. The antigen remains unidentified. Study-level results: Greater diversity and more naive CD4+ cells were seen in long-lived donors than in aged donors. Getting older went along with TCR beta diversity per million T cells dropping roughly linearly.

Germline V gene sequence: CDR1 MNHNY, CDR2 SVGAGI (reference sequence). Trimming removed 5 bases at V and 8 bases at J, with 18 bases between. The CDR3 length is 14 residues. Primers used in a second PCR of about 6 to 12 cycles were a sample-barcoded 5' primer and a J-beta primer mix. From the 5' RACE reads, TCRdb called clonotypes with MiXCR, one entry per CDR3 protein. Of some 1.6 million distinct CDR3 sequences detected, around 35% appear once; the ten largest clones hold about 11%. The TCR comes from a woman aged 25 to 39 in good health. Sample: blood. The genes are TRBV6-6 and TRBJ2-5; D is possibly TRBD2 (6 bases). In DNA form, the CDR3 reads TGTGCCAGCAGTCGGAGGGCCGCCGGGGAAACCCAGTACTTC. Translating it yields CASSRRAAGETQYF.